A selection of T cell receptor beta chains follows, all from one sample in a study of shared clonotypes between healthy human individuals. Repertoires were generated with immunoSEQ multiplex PCR, while TCRdb's copy carries only in-frame clones and drops some. This sample has some 2.1 million clones, with just under 95% found just once. Material for sequencing was naive CD8+ T cells sorted from blood. These receptors all stem from a young man in good health. Each CDR3 is given without its conserved first and last residue.

V,length,J,CDR3
TRBV5-5,14,TRBJ2-5,ASSWGLTAGQETQY
TRBV15,13,TRBJ1-2,ATSRDTQANYGYT
TRBV7-2,10,TRBJ2-7,ASRSVLYEQY
TRBV9,12,TRBJ2-1,ASSVEGNQNGQF
TRBV7-3,12,TRBJ1-4,ASSPTGSSGKLF
TRBV19,14,TRBJ2-7,ASSHRRLAGDIEQY
TRBV7-9,14,TRBJ2-7,ASSPVNPTGMYEQY
TRBV29-1,11,TRBJ1-1,SVEGHQNTEAF
TRBV27,11,TRBJ1-1,ASRVSLDTEAF
TRBV25-1,13,TRBJ1-1,ASSATGGVNTEAF
TRBV4-3,14,TRBJ1-4,ASSQVWAQTNEKLF
TRBV27,12,TRBJ1-6,ASSLDRDNSPLH
TRBV2,10,TRBJ1-4,ASEGGREKLF
TRBV6-5,14,TRBJ1-1,ASSYPPGIGDTEAF
TRBV7-7,13,TRBJ2-3,ASSFLAGDTDTQY
TRBV5-4,16,TRBJ2-3,ASSLAGQGGTTRDTQY
TRBV5-4,13,TRBJ1-3,ASSRDRGSGNTIY
TRBV5-6,14,TRBJ2-4,ASSLGTVLAKNIQY
TRBV7-6,12,TRBJ2-1,ASSEGYYYNEQF
TRBV11-2,11,TRBJ1-1,ASSDDSFLEAF
TRBV6-6,12,TRBJ2-7,ASSGTEKGYEQY
TRBV10-3,12,TRBJ2-3,ATVRPGAEDTQY
TRBV27,13,TRBJ2-7,ASSQFPSGAYEQY
TRBV10-2,14,TRBJ2-3,ASSERTGGGTDTQY
TRBV5-6,14,TRBJ2-3,ASSLGVTGKGDTQY
TRBV4-1,15,TRBJ2-7,ASSQDDEGESVYEQY
TRBV4-3,16,TRBJ2-3,ASSQEGPLAIGTDTQY
TRBV5-1,14,TRBJ2-7,ASSFYPPTGAYEQY
TRBV28,16,TRBJ1-6,ASSLEPQSVSYNSPLH
TRBV9,13,TRBJ2-5,ASSPGTTGQETQY
TRBV6-5,12,TRBJ1-1,ASSHRDRVWEAF
TRBV28,14,TRBJ2-5,ASTGVQGAVEETQY
TRBV13,15,TRBJ2-5,ASSLGFGSIGEETQY
TRBV5-6,13,TRBJ1-3,ASSLGDLWGNTIY
TRBV7-2,11,NA,ASSFGLAYEQY
TRBV4-1,12,TRBJ1-4,ASSQRGGDEKLF
TRBV27,13,TRBJ1-6,ASSWGGGTHSPLH
TRBV10-2,16,TRBJ2-1,ASSESFPGLAEYNEQF
TRBV28,11,TRBJ2-7,ASTGGPSYEQY
TRBV27,12,TRBJ1-2,ASSSTTGLYGYT
TRBV5-6,11,TRBJ2-1,ASSLYTSDEQF
TRBV9,13,TRBJ1-1,ASSPTRTYYTEAF
TRBV5-6,12,TRBJ2-7,ASSLKQGNHEQY
TRBV27,12,TRBJ1-1,ASRLTGGNTEAF
TRBV7-9,11,TRBJ2-7,ATSTSGSYEQY
TRBV2,12,TRBJ1-5,ASRGLGEYQPQH
TRBV6-6,12,TRBJ2-7,ASLKGQEVYEQY
TRBV6-5,13,TRBJ2-7,ASSNWGKASYEQY
TRBV30,12,TRBJ2-3,AWRLWTSEDTQY
TRBV7-9,14,TRBJ1-1,ASRIQGGDMNTEAF
TRBV7-9,12,TRBJ2-1,ASSPWTSSHEQF
TRBV28,12,TRBJ2-2,ASTRVGDTGELF
TRBV7-9,14,TRBJ2-7,ASSDGTSGRIGVQY
TRBV7-9,14,TRBJ1-1,ASSSSTGADVTEAF